This T cell receptor beta chain was sequenced for a study of blood T cells in healthy people across ages. Only one count was recorded for this clonotype. It may be a read error: a sequence one base away is much more abundant. A second PCR of 7 to 11 cycles used a sample-barcoded 5' primer and a J-beta primer mix. TCRdb fed the 5' RACE reads into MiXCR, producing one record per CDR3 protein. The table lists about 1,500,000 distinct CDR3 sequences, roughly 28% of them singletons, with around 7.7% in the top ten. V lost 5 bases, J lost 8 bases, and 14 bases lay in between. Germline-derived CDR1 and CDR2 are MNHEY and SVGAGI. CDR3 length: 13 amino acids. At least 7 million PBMCs were isolated per sample.

The sequence was collected from a woman aged 25 to 45 in good health. The sequencing input was blood. This chain links TRBV6-5 with TRBJ2-3, with D perhaps matching TRBD1 (6 bases). CDR3 DNA: TGTGCCAGCAGTACGGACAGCGGAGGTACGCAGTATTTT. Translation: CASSTDSGGTQYF.